The 13 T cell receptor beta chains given below trace back to one sample, sequenced in a study of T cell repertoires in cytomegalovirus infection. TCRdb itself ran the reads through MiXCR, one entry per CDR3 protein. The sample consists of about 100,000 distinct CDR3 sequences, under 50% of them appearing once. No cognate antigen is known for these TCRs. This specimen was CD8+ T cells from cultured PBMCs, taken from culture after CMV antigen stimulation. These receptors were obtained from a human donor in good health (CMV status not recorded). Some clones in this sample may be carry-over from other donors' samples.

This chain uses TRBV7-9 with TRBJ1-1; 8 bases agree with TRBD1. CDR3 length equals 14 residues. V was clipped by 5 bases and J by 3 bases; unmatched bases: 5. Germline CDR1 is SEHNR and CDR2 is FQNEAQ (reference sequence). Written as DNA, the CDR3 is TGTGCCAGCAGCGTGGGACAGGCCCACACTGAAGCTTTCTTT. Its translation is CASSVGQAHTEAFF.

This clonotype was counted between two and nine times. The chain links TRBV28 to TRBJ1-3; D ambiguous. Germline V gene sequence: CDR1 MDHEN, CDR2 SYDVKM. The V gene lost 7 bases and the J gene lost 0 bases, with 10 bases spanning the gap. This CDR3 is built from 14 residues. The DNA for the CDR3 is TGTGCCAGCACCCCGGCAGACTCTGGAAACACCATATATTTT. Protein: CASTPADSGNTIYF.

The chain carries TRBV11-2 and TRBJ2-1; TRBD2 matches 8 bases. Unmatched junction bases numbered 7, after V lost 5 bases and J lost 7 bases. The germline V gene has CDR1 SGHAT and CDR2 FQNNGV. CDR3 length: 14 amino acids. CDR3 nucleotides: TGTGCCAGCAGCCCAGCGGGGGCGGTTAATGAGCAGTTCTTC. Its protein is CASSPAGAVNEQFF.

V usage is TRBV12-3 or TRBV12-4 and J usage is TRBJ1-6; no clear D. The CDR3 loop spans 13 amino acids. Trimming pared 5 bases from V and 11 bases from J, leaving 13 bases between. Here the CDR3 DNA reads TGTGCCAGCAGTCCAGAACCGAGGACACCCCTCCACTTT. It is translated as CASSPEPRTPLHF.

This clonotype came up a few times. The V gene is TRBV25-1, the J gene TRBJ2-7; D is uncertain. The germline CDR1 and CDR2 sequences are MGHDK and SYGVNS. V was clipped by 3 bases and J by 11 bases, with 14 bases between them. This CDR3 has 12 residues. Here the CDR3 reads CASSETTGMEYF. In DNA form, the CDR3 reads TGTGCCAGCAGTGAGACGACGGGTATGGAGTACTTC.

The table lists this clonotype with many counts. The chain has TRBV7-9 and TRBJ1-2; D is ambiguous. V was trimmed by 0 bases and J by 2 bases, leaving 7 bases between them. The germline V gene encodes CDR1 SEHNR and CDR2 FQNEAQ (reference sequence). This CDR3 spans 14 amino acids. The CDR3 protein is CASSLAGENYGYTF. DNA for the CDR3: TGTGCCAGCAGCTTAGCTGGGGAGAACTATGGCTACACCTTC.

The chain employs TRBV11-3 and TRBJ2-3, with D possibly TRBD2 on 6 matching bases. Per the germline V gene, CDR1 is SGHNT and CDR2 is YENEEA. This CDR3 contains 13 residues. The V end lost 5 bases, the J end lost 5 bases, and 11 bases lay between the germline ends. In DNA, the CDR3 is TGTGCCAGCAGCCGAGGAGGGGAAGATACGCAGTATTTT. This translates into CASSRGGEDTQYF. Full variable domain (outside the CDR3, taken from reference TRBV11-3 and TRBJ2-3): EAGVVQSPRYKIIEKKQPVAFWCNPISGHNTLYWYLQNLGQGPELLIRYENEEAVDDSQLPKDRFSAERLKGVDSTLKIQPAELGDSAVYLCASSRGGEDTQYFGPGTRLTVL.

This clonotype was seen once. The chain is built from TRBV2 and TRBJ1-1; TRBD1 agrees at 7 bases. V dropped 7 bases and J dropped 4; count of bases not matched to a gene: 6. This CDR3 spans 13 amino acids. CDR1 is SNHLY, CDR2 FYNNEI, per germline. The CDR3 here is CASTRTGATEAFF. The CDR3 coding sequence is TGTGCCAGCACCCGAACAGGGGCCACTGAAGCTTTCTTT. The whole variable domain, filled in from reference TRBV2 and TRBJ1-1, reads EPEVTQTPSHQVTQMGQEVILRCVPISNHLYFYWYRQILGQKVEFLVSFYNNEISEKSEIFDDQFSVERPDGSNFTLKIRSTKLEDSAMYFCASTRTGATEAFFGQGTRLTVV.

The chain carries TRBV2 and TRBJ2-1; tentatively, D is TRBD1 (6 bases). V lost 6 bases, J lost 9 bases, and 15 bases lay in between. CDR3 length: 13 amino acids. Germline V gene sequence: CDR1 SNHLY, CDR2 FYNNEI. The CDR3 DNA reads TGTGCCAGCAGACTTCCCACAGGGACTGAGCAGTTCTTC. Its translation is CASRLPTGTEQFF.

The rearrangement links TRBV9 to TRBJ1-1; tentatively, D is TRBD1 (5 bases). CDR3 length equals 13 residues. Per germline, CDR1 SGDLS and CDR2 YYNGEE. V lost 0 bases and J 7 bases, leaving 10 bases between the germline ends. The CDR3 DNA sequence: TGTGCCAGCAGCGTAGGGGCAGGGAGTGAAGCTTTCTTT. Amino acid sequence: CASSVGAGSEAFF.

In nucleotides, the CDR3 is TGTGCCAGCCCCAAGCGGACGCACTACGAGCAGTACTTC. Its translation is CASPKRTHYEQYF. This chain links TRBV6-1 with TRBJ2-7, with D possibly being TRBD2 (5 bases). V was clipped by 8 bases and J by 3 bases, with 14 bases between them. Germline V lookup: CDR1 MNHNS, CDR2 SASEGT. The CDR3 runs 13 residues.

The chain joins TRBV12-3 or TRBV12-4 to TRBJ2-1, with 8 nucleotides matching TRBD1. CDR3 length: 13 amino acids. The ends lost 4 bases at V and 14 bases at J; junction bases unmatched: 10. As DNA, the CDR3 is TGTGCCAGCAGTTCACCCAGGGGGCCCGCGAAGTTCTTC. It translates to CASSSPRGPAKFF.

This clonotype was counted a few times. This chain uses TRBV2 with TRBJ1-6, with D maybe TRBD1 (6 bases). Trimming shortened V by 5 bases and J by 6 bases, and 11 bases separated the two germline ends. There are 14 residues in the CDR3. Looked up from germline, CDR1 is SNHLY and CDR2 is FYNNEI. The DNA of the CDR3 is TGTGCCAGCAGTACAGGGATGGCTAATTCACCCCTCCACTTT. It encodes CASSTGMANSPLHF.